These 31 T cell receptor beta chains were all obtained from the same sample, sequenced in a study of T cell repertoires in aging, cancer and after chemotherapy. Rearranged V-D-J TRB sequences were amplified with a mixed TRB-A/B primer pool. TCRdb reprocessed the multiplex PCR reads via MiXCR and lists one record per CDR3 protein. Among 2,500 to 3,500 distinct CDR3 sequences listed, 24% were seen once. TCR beta rearrangements were amplified from peripheral blood genomic DNA. The sample taken for sequencing was blood. These receptors came from a human donor with a solid tumor.

This chain links TRBV7-2 with TRBJ1-5; perhaps TRBD1 as D (5 bases). The V and J ends lost 5 bases and 3 bases respectively, with 20 bases between them. This CDR3 region has 17 residues. Looked up from germline, CDR1 is SGHTA and CDR2 is FQGNSA. This chain's CDR3 is CASSILRTGVFNQPQHF. The CDR3 DNA reads TGTGCCAGCAGCATACTAAGGACGGGGGTTTTCAATCAGCCCCAGCATTTT.

The J gene is TRBJ1-5, the V gene TRBV20-1, with 8 nucleotides matching TRBD1. V shed 5 bases, J shed 6 bases, and the junction held 6 bases outside the gene matches. Looked up from germline, CDR1 is DFQATT and CDR2 is SNEGSKA (reference sequence). There are 13 residues in the CDR3. The CDR3: CSAWTGRGQPQHF. CDR3 sequence (DNA): TGCAGTGCTTGGACAGGGAGGGGTCAGCCCCAGCATTTT.

With regard to this clonotype: Just one base apart from a much larger clone, this may be a read error. The chain recombines TRBV12-3 or TRBV12-4 with TRBJ2-3; 12 bases are shared with TRBD2. J was trimmed by 6 bases and V by 8 bases; bases with no gene match: 9. The CDR3 covers 15 residues. The DNA for the CDR3 is TGTGCCAGCCGTCCTAGCGGGGGGGCTGTTGATACGCAGTATTTT. This codes for CASRPSGGAVDTQYF.

The chain joins TRBV4-1 to TRBJ2-2, with D maybe TRBD1 (5 bases). Trimming shortened V by 0 bases and J by 4 bases, and 15 bases separated the two germline ends. The germline V gene encodes CDR1 MGHRA and CDR2 YSYEKL. This CDR3 is 17 amino acids long. CDR3 protein: CASSQERQGIVTGELFF. Written as DNA, the CDR3 is TGCGCCAGCAGCCAAGAGCGGCAGGGAATCGTCACCGGGGAGCTGTTTTTT.

Relative to its sample, this clonotype is medium-sized. This chain joins TRBV12-3 or TRBV12-4 and TRBJ2-2, with unresolved D. The CDR3 loop spans 13 amino acids. V lost 4 bases and J lost 5, with 8 bases in between. Here the CDR3 DNA reads TGTGCCAGCAGTTCCGATTGGACCGGGGAGCTGTTTTTT. Protein: CASSSDWTGELFF.

In this sample, this clonotype turned up a few times. The chain couples TRBV4-1 to TRBJ2-7; maybe TRBD1 (7 bases). CDR3 length: 14 residues. The V and J ends lost 4 bases and 12 bases respectively, with 22 bases between them. The germline V gene has CDR1 MGHRA and CDR2 YSYEKL. The CDR3 bases are TGCGCCAGCAGCCGTTCGGGGGAAGGGGGCATGCGGTACTTC. It specifies CASSRSGEGGMRYF.

By proportion, this clonotype is medium-sized. The chain has TRBV6-2 or TRBV6-3 and TRBJ1-5; D remains unclear. Trimming cost V 4 bases and J 2 bases, with 12 bases left between them. Germline CDR1 and CDR2: MNHEY and SVGEGT. The CDR3 contains 15 residues. The CDR3 sequence: CASSLRVGGNQPQHF. Written as DNA, the CDR3 is TGTGCCAGCAGTTTACGAGTTGGGGGCAATCAGCCCCAGCATTTT.

This clonotype is labeled as medium-sized. The V and J genes are TRBV6-6 and TRBJ2-7, with 7 positions matching TRBD1. The CDR3 sequence is 16 residues long. The germline CDR1 and CDR2 sequences are MNHNY and SVGAGI (reference sequence). V lost 6 bases to trimming and J lost 0 bases; unmatched junction nucleotides: 11. This chain's CDR3 is CASRARGTASSYEQYF. CDR3 in DNA: TGTGCCAGCAGAGCCCGAGGGACAGCCAGCTCCTACGAGCAGTACTTC.

The rearrangement links TRBV20-1 to TRBJ2-7; D is unclear. V gave up 5 bases and J gave up 2 bases, with 16 bases separating them. The CDR3 runs to 14 residues. Germline V gene sequence: CDR1 DFQATT, CDR2 SNEGSKA (reference sequence). The CDR3 nucleotides are TGCAGTGCTCCCCGGTCGGCGGATACCTACGAGCAGTACTTC. Translation: CSAPRSADTYEQYF.

This clonotype qualifies as medium-sized (0.01 to 0.1%). The CDR3 DNA sequence: TGTGCCAGCTGGCCGAGAGGGAGATACGAGCAGTACTTC. Translation: CASWPRGRYEQYF. V usage is TRBV6-5 and J usage is TRBJ2-7; weak D call: TRBD2 (5 bases). Germline assignment: CDR1 MNHEY and CDR2 SVGAGI. Trimming pared 8 bases from V and 4 bases from J, leaving 15 bases between. This CDR3 spans 13 amino acids.

By share of the sample, this clonotype is medium-sized. CDR3 region: CASSPRGTEETQYF. CDR3 coding DNA: TGTGCCAGCTCACCGAGGGGCACTGAAGAGACCCAGTACTTC. The chain combines TRBV18 with TRBJ2-5; either TRBD1 or TRBD2 may fit D (5 bases each). CDR1 is KGHSH, CDR2 LQKENI, per germline. The CDR3 spans 14 residues. V dropped 3 bases and J dropped 3 bases, with 11 bases sitting between them.

The chain couples TRBV7-9 to TRBJ1-2, with D perhaps TRBD1 (5 bases). The CDR3 contains 13 residues. V was clipped by 4 bases and J by 7 bases, with 13 bases between them. The germline V gene has CDR1 SEHNR and CDR2 FQNEAQ (reference sequence). In nucleotides, the CDR3 is TGTGCCAGCAGCTCCGGGGAGGGACTTGGCTACACCTTC. It encodes CASSSGEGLGYTF.

This clonotype is medium-sized (0.01 to 0.1%) by share. V usage is TRBV6-2 or TRBV6-3 and J usage is TRBJ2-3, with TRBD2 matching 14 bases. The CDR3 consists of 17 residues. Looked up from germline, CDR1 is MNHEY and CDR2 is SVGEGT. V was pared by 0 bases and J by 5 bases, with 4 bases of the junction left unmatched. CDR3 protein: CASSYSTSGGERDTQYF. The CDR3 nucleotides are TGTGCCAGCAGTTACTCGACTAGCGGGGGGGAGAGAGATACGCAGTATTTT.

This clonotype was seen a handful of times. The rearrangement joins TRBV7-9 to TRBJ2-5; D is uncertain. Germline assignment: CDR1 SEHNR and CDR2 FQNEAQ (reference sequence). The CDR3 consists of 12 residues. The germline V and J ends were trimmed by 1 base and 4 bases, with 4 bases remaining between them. The CDR3 spells CASSLVLETQYF. DNA of the CDR3: TGTGCCAGCAGCTTAGTGCTAGAGACCCAGTACTTC.

V and J are TRBV7-9 and TRBJ1-2; TRBD1 might be the D (6 bases). CDR1 is SEHNR and CDR2 is FQNEAQ in the germline V gene (reference sequence). The CDR3 is 15 amino acids. Trimming removed 0 bases from V and 0 bases from J, with 8 bases in between. This CDR3 reads CASSLADRPNYGYTF. In DNA form, the CDR3 reads TGTGCCAGCAGCTTAGCGGACAGACCTAACTATGGCTACACCTTC.

This clonotype was detected only a few times. The chain carries TRBV5-1 and TRBJ2-3, with 10 bases lining up with TRBD2. V was clipped by 2 bases and J by 6 bases; unmatched bases: 3. Looked up from germline, CDR1 is SGHRS and CDR2 is YFSETQ. There are 14 residues in the CDR3. The CDR3 protein is CASSFSGGPDTQYF. In DNA, the CDR3 is TGCGCCAGCAGCTTTAGCGGGGGGCCGGATACGCAGTATTTT.

This clonotype is judged medium-sized. This chain links TRBV5-1 with TRBJ1-1; 9 nucleotides line up with TRBD1. Germline values: CDR1 SGHRS, CDR2 YFSETQ. CDR3 length: 15 residues. V shed 4 bases and J 4 bases; nucleotides not matched to a gene: 8. CDR3 loop: CASSRGQGLVTEAFF. The CDR3 DNA follows: TGCGCCAGCAGCCGGGGACAGGGTTTAGTCACTGAAGCTTTCTTT.

The chain has TRBV4-3 and TRBJ1-5; 7 bases agree with TRBD1. The germline V gene has CDR1 LGHNA and CDR2 YSLEER. The CDR3 extends over 15 amino acids. J gave up 4 bases and V 0 bases, and 3 bases lay outside the gene matches. CDR3 protein: CASSQDAQGNQPQHF. The CDR3 region has the DNA TGCGCCAGCAGCCAAGATGCACAGGGGAATCAGCCCCAGCATTTT.

This clonotype counts as medium-sized. The rearrangement uses TRBV7-9 and TRBJ2-2; D unresolved. The germline V gene encodes CDR1 SEHNR and CDR2 FQNEAQ (reference sequence). The CDR3 has 11 amino acids. Trimming cost V 11 bases and J 1 base, with 5 bases left between them. The CDR3 protein is CAVQNTGELFF. CDR3 DNA sequence: TGTGCCGTCCAGAACACCGGGGAGCTGTTTTTT.

By sample share, this clonotype is medium-sized. The chain recombines TRBV12-3 or TRBV12-4 with TRBJ1-2; D remains ambiguous. Trimming removed 5 bases from V and 4 bases from J, with 14 bases in between. The CDR3 loop spans 14 amino acids. The CDR3 region has the DNA TGTGCCAGCAGTCCCCCCGGACTGATCTATGGCTACACCTTC. The encoded protein is CASSPPGLIYGYTF.

The chain is built from TRBV21-1 and TRBJ1-2; the listed D gene, TRBD1, was not tested against the DNA. TRBV21-1 is a pseudogene segment. The CDR3 runs to 19 residues. CDR3 nucleotide sequence: TGTGCCAGCAGCAAAGCTTGGAGGACAGGCCAGCCTACGAACTATGGCTACACCTTC. Protein: CASSKAWRTGQPTNYGYTF.

By proportion, this clonotype is medium-sized. The chain couples TRBV12-3 or TRBV12-4 to TRBJ2-3; the match to TRBD2 covers 7 bases. This CDR3 is built from 13 residues. V shed 6 bases and J 5 bases; nucleotides not matched to a gene: 5. The CDR3 nucleotides are TGTGCCAGCAGCTTTCGGGGGGTAGATACGCAGTATTTT. Translated, it gives CASSFRGVDTQYF.

This clonotype has only a few counts. The chain uses TRBV10-1 and TRBJ2-3, with D perhaps being TRBD1 or TRBD2 (5 bases each). The germline CDR1 and CDR2 sequences are WNHNN and SYGVQD (reference sequence). Trimming removed 0 bases from V and 6 bases from J, with 16 bases in between. The CDR3 length is 16 residues. In nucleotides, the CDR3 is TGCGCCAGCAGTGAGTCTTCCGGGGCCACGAGGGATACGCAGTATTTT. Its translation is CASSESSGATRDTQYF.

By sample fraction, this clonotype is medium-sized. This chain connects TRBV12-3 or TRBV12-4 to TRBJ1-6, with D perhaps matching TRBD1 (6 bases). The CDR3 is made up of 14 amino acids. V gave up 6 bases and J gave up 9 bases, with 15 bases separating them. The CDR3 sequence: CASSPQGPFSPLHF. CDR3 DNA sequence: TGTGCCAGCAGCCCACAGGGACCGTTTTCACCCCTCCACTTT.

By sample share, this clonotype is medium-sized. The chain is built from TRBV6-1 and TRBJ1-5; D gene uncertain. Trimming pared 5 bases from V and 8 bases from J, leaving 7 bases between. Germline assignment: CDR1 MNHNS and CDR2 SASEGT. The CDR3 is made up of 11 amino acids. The CDR3 is CASSPLEPQHF. As DNA, the CDR3 is TGTGCCAGCAGTCCTCTGGAGCCCCAGCATTTT.

This clonotype was picked up a small number of times. The J gene is TRBJ2-3, the V gene TRBV5-1, with a weak D call TRBD1 (6 bases). Germline values: CDR1 SGHRS, CDR2 YFSETQ. The CDR3 loop spans 15 amino acids. Trimming removed 4 bases from V and 4 bases from J, with 16 bases in between. CDR3 sequence (DNA): TGCGCCAGCAGCCTGGGACACCCCGAGGCAGATACGCAGTATTTT. Translation gives CASSLGHPEADTQYF.

This chain joins TRBV5-1 and TRBJ2-1; D call uncertain. V was shortened by 3 bases and J by 10 bases, with 14 bases between the two germline ends. CDR1 SGHRS and CDR2 YFSETQ come from the germline V gene. CDR3 length equals 13 residues. This chain's CDR3 is CASSSPPAGEQFF. The CDR3, as DNA: TGCGCCAGCAGCTCCCCACCGGCAGGCGAGCAGTTCTTC.

This clonotype was counted between two and nine times. V usage is TRBV7-2 and J usage is TRBJ1-1; possible D gene TRBD1, 5 bases. The V end lost 5 bases, the J end lost 3 bases, and 10 bases lay between the germline ends. This CDR3 region has 13 residues. From germline, CDR1 is SGHTA and CDR2 FQGNSA. Written as DNA, the CDR3 is TGTGCCAGCAGCCGACAGCTGGACACTGAAGCTTTCTTT. Translating gives CASSRQLDTEAFF.

A note on this clonotype: Being one base from a much bigger clone, this may be a read error. CDR3 residues: CAIRGTGDFYAYTF. The CDR3 nucleotides read TGTGCCATCAGGGGGACAGGGGATTTTTATGCCTACACCTTC. V is TRBV10-3 and J is TRBJ1-2, with 10 positions matching TRBD1. The CDR3 contains 14 residues. The germline gives CDR1 ENHRY, CDR2 SYGVKD.

Note on this clonotype: A junction boundary mismatches the germline segment, possibly from a read error. This sequence joins TRBV11-1 and TRBJ2-5; 11 bases line up with TRBD2. The CDR3 totals 17 residues. The germline V gene encodes CDR1 SGHAT and CDR2 FQDESV (reference sequence). The CDR3 bases are TGCGCCAGCAGCCAAGACGGAATAGCGGGGGGGCGGGAGACCCAGTACTTC. This translates into CASSQDGIAGGRETQYF.

In its sample, this clonotype ranks as medium-sized. This chain connects TRBV12-3 or TRBV12-4 to TRBJ1-6, with a possible D match to TRBD1 (5 bases). V gave up 5 bases and J gave up 10 bases, with 21 bases separating them. The CDR3 runs to 16 residues. CDR3 amino acids: CASSPQSGGLGSPLHF. Written as DNA, the CDR3 is TGTGCCAGCAGTCCTCAGTCGGGGGGTTTGGGGTCACCCCTCCACTTT.